The text below deals with one T cell receptor beta chain. Under the authors' procedure: From reference gene primer amplification, estimates of nucleated cell counts were derived. The method was immunoSEQ multiplex PCR; TCRdb's version includes in-frame clones alone and lacks a portion of them. D and trimming were read from the DNA, whereas the V and J calls and clone size are those reported in that table. The sample contains 15,000 to 20,000 clones, around 73% of which appear only once. This entry belongs to a study of blood T cell repertoires in COVID-19. The overall study: COVID-19 samples, acute and convalescent, were from the United States, Italy and Spain. The analysed material was cDNA or gDNA that came from T cells, B-cell-depleted T cells, or PBMCs.

Trimming cost V 8 bases and J 5 bases; bases outside gene matches: 7. CDR3 length: 13 residues. Germline lookup yields CDR1 LNHDA and CDR2 SQIVND (reference sequence). V usage is TRBV19 and J usage is TRBJ2-5; 8 nucleotides line up with TRBD2. The sequence came from a man aged 55 to 69 with active or convalescent COVID-19. Sequencing input: peripheral blood. CDR3 sequence: CASRAGTRETQYF. The CDR3 DNA reads TGTGCCAGTCGGGCCGGGACTAGGGAGACCCAGTACTTC.